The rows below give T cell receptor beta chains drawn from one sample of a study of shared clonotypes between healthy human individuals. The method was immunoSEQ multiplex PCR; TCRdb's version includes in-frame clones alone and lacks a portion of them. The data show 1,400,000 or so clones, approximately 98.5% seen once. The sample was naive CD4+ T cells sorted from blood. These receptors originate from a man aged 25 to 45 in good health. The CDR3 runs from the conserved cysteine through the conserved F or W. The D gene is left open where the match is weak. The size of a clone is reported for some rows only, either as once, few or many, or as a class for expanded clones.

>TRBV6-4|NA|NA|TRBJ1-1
CASRAGLEAFF
TGTGCCAGCAGAGCAGGGTTAGAAGCTTTCTTT
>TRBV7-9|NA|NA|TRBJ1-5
CASSPDVGNQPQHF
TGTGCCAGCAGCCCCGACGTGGGCAATCAGCCCCAGCATTTT
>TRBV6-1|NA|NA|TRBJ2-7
CASSEAVAYEQYF
TGTGCCAGCAGTGAAGCGGTGGCTTACGAGCAGTACTTC
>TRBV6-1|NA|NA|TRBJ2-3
CASSEAVSDTQYF
TGTGCCAGCAGTGAAGCGGTTTCAGATACGCAGTATTTT
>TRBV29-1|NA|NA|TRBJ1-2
CSVSKSYGYTF
TGCAGCGTTTCGAAGTCTTATGGCTACACCTTC
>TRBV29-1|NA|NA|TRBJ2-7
CSVVLIRGGLTYEQYF
TGCAGCGTCGTGCTCATCAGGGGGGGGTTAACCTACGAGCAGTACTTC
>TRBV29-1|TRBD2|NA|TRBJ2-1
CSGTSGGYNEQFF
TGCAGCGGGACTAGCGGGGGGTACAATGAGCAGTTCTTC
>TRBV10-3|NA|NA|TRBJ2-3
CAISSHPGPLTDTQYF
TGTGCCATCAGTAGTCATCCGGGGCCGCTCACAGATACGCAGTATTTT
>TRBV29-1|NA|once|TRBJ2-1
CSVGLEREQFF
TGCAGCGTTGGTCTCGAAAGAGAGCAGTTCTTC
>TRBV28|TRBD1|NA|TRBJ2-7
CASSVGQGIIYEQYF
TGTGCCAGCAGTGTCGGACAGGGAATAATTTACGAGCAGTACTTC
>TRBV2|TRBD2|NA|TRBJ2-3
CASSEALAGLNTQYF
TGTGCCAGCAGTGAAGCACTAGCGGGACTCAATACGCAGTATTTT
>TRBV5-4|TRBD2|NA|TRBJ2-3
CASSHSGRIQDTQYF
TGTGCCAGCAGCCATAGCGGGAGAATTCAAGATACGCAGTATTTT
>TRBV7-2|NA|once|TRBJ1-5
CASSLEEGRSNQPQHF
TGTGCCAGCAGCTTAGAGGAGGGGCGGAGCAATCAGCCCCAGCATTTT
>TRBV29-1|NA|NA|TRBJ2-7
CSVESWEAGAWEQYF
TGCAGCGTTGAGTCCTGGGAGGCAGGGGCCTGGGAGCAGTACTTC
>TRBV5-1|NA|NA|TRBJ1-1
CASSLGTGAEAFF
TGCGCCAGCAGCTTGGGTACGGGGGCTGAAGCTTTCTTT
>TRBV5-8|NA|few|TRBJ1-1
CASSLARNTEAFF
TGTGCCAGCAGCTTGGCGAGGAACACTGAAGCTTTCTTT
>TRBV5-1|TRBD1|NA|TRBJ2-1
CASSIRGTGDNEQFF
TGCGCCAGCAGCATCCGCGGGACAGGGGACAATGAGCAGTTCTTC
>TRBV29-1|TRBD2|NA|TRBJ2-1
CSVYGLAGGDNEQFF
TGCAGCGTATACGGACTAGCGGGAGGGGACAATGAGCAGTTCTTC
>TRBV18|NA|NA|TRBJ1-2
CASSPSGASYGYTF
TGTGCCAGCTCACCATCCGGGGCAAGCTATGGCTACACCTTC
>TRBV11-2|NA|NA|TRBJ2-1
CASSLYRNNEQFF
TGTGCCAGCAGCTTATACCGCAACAATGAGCAGTTCTTC
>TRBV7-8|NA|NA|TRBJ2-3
CASSLRRDRTDTQYF
TGTGCCAGCAGCTTGAGGCGGGACCGCACAGATACGCAGTATTTT
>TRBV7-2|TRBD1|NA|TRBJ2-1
CASSPRTGIHEQFF
TGTGCCAGCAGCCCACGGACAGGGATTCACGAGCAGTTCTTC
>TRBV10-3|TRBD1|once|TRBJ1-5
CAISEFDRGQQPQHF
TGTGCCATCAGTGAGTTTGACAGGGGGCAACAGCCCCAGCATTTT
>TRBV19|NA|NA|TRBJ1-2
CASSVQGGYGYTF
TGTGCCAGTAGTGTTCAGGGCGGATATGGCTACACCTTC
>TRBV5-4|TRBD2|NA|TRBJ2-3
CASSGGTTKSTDTQYF
TGTGCCAGCAGCGGGGGGACTACTAAATCCACAGATACGCAGTATTTT
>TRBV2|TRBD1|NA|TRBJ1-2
CASSASRQGYGYTF
TGTGCCAGCAGTGCCTCCCGACAGGGATATGGCTACACCTTC
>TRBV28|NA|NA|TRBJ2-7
CATRDGTNYEQYF
TGTGCCACCAGAGATGGCACCAACTACGAGCAGTACTTC
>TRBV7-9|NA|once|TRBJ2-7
CASSPNLGGYEQYF
TGTGCCAGCAGCCCCAATCTAGGAGGCTACGAGCAGTACTTC
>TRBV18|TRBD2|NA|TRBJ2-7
CASALAGVAYEQYF
TGTGCCAGCGCACTAGCGGGAGTTGCCTACGAGCAGTACTTC
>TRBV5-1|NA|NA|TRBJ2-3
CASSSPPTDTQYF
TGCGCCAGCTCCTCTCCCCCCACAGATACGCAGTATTTT
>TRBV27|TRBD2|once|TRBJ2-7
CASSSWEIAGVNEQYF
TGTGCCAGCAGTTCCTGGGAAATAGCGGGAGTCAACGAGCAGTACTTC
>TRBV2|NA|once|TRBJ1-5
CASSYWDQPQHF
TGTGCCAGCAGTTACTGGGATCAGCCCCAGCATTTT
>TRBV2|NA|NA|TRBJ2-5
CASRYFPGKETQYF
TGTGCCAGCAGGTACTTTCCGGGGAAGGAGACCCAGTACTTC
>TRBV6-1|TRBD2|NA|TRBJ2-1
CASCRTSGTYNEQFF
TGTGCCAGCTGTCGGACTAGCGGAACCTACAATGAGCAGTTCTTC
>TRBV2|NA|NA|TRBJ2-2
CASTRRGGGKTGELFF
TGTGCCAGCACCCGCAGGGGGGGTGGGAAAACCGGGGAGCTGTTTTTT
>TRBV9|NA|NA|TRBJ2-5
CASSVGVSETQYF
TGTGCCAGCAGCGTAGGGGTTTCGGAGACCCAGTACTTC
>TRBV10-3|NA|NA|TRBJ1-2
CAISWEFNYGYTF
TGTGCCATCAGTTGGGAGTTTAACTATGGCTACACCTTC
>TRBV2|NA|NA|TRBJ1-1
CASRVTAMNTEAFF
TGTGCCAGCAGGGTGACAGCTATGAACACTGAAGCTTTCTTT
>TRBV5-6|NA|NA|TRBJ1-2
CASSFKIIGSYGYTF
TGTGCCAGCAGCTTCAAGATCATCGGAAGCTATGGCTACACCTTC
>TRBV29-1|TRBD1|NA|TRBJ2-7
CSARTGAYEQYF
TGCAGCGCCAGGACAGGGGCCTACGAGCAGTACTTC
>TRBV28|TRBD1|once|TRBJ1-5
CASSSGQGSQPQHF
TGTGCCAGCAGTTCGGGACAGGGGAGCCAGCCCCAGCATTTT
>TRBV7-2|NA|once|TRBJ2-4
CASSSGALAKNIQYF
TGTGCCAGCAGCTCAGGAGCCTTAGCCAAAAACATTCAGTACTTC
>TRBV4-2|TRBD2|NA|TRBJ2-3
CASSRTSGDTDTQYF
TGTGCCAGCAGCCGGACTAGCGGCGACACAGATACGCAGTATTTT
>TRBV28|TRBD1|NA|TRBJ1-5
CASSQTGTGGFGNQPQHF
TGTGCCAGCAGCCAAACCGGGACAGGGGGTTTCGGCAATCAGCCCCAGCATTTT
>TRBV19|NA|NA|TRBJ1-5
CASSMKNDRNQPQHF
TGTGCCAGTAGTATGAAAAATGATCGCAATCAGCCCCAGCATTTT
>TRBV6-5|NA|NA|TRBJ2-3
CASSYSNPRDTQYF
TGTGCCAGCAGTTACTCGAATCCGAGAGATACGCAGTATTTT
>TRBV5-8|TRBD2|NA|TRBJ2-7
CASSLSLAGGAEQYF
TGTGCCAGCAGCTTGTCACTAGCGGGAGGGGCCGAGCAGTACTTC
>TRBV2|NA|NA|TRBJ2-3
CASGEGWGDTQYF
TGTGCCAGCGGAGAGGGTTGGGGAGATACGCAGTATTTT
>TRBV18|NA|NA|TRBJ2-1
CASSTRVGDNEQFF
TGTGCCAGCTCAACCCGGGTGGGGGACAATGAGCAGTTCTTC